The clone carrying this T cell receptor beta chain was picked up a small number of times. This entry belongs to a study of T cells after yellow fever vaccination. TCRdb reanalysed the 5' RACE reads using MiXCR and keeps one entry per CDR3 protein. The sample lists around 250,000 distinct CDR3 sequences, less than 9% occurring once. The clonotype comes from a man aged 25 to 40 who received the YFV17D yellow fever vaccine. Specimen: CD4+ T cells sorted from PBMCs, collected 15 days after the yellow fever booster vaccination.

This CDR3 is CASSKLAKNIQYF. CDR3 nucleotides: TGTGCCAGCAGTAAGCTAGCCAAAAACATTCAGTACTTC. This chain uses TRBV7-2 with TRBJ2-4; D is uncertain. CDR1 and CDR2 from the germline V gene are SGHTA and FQGNSA. The V gene lost 6 bases and the J gene lost 0 bases, with 6 bases spanning the gap. The CDR3 is made up of 13 amino acids.